The entry below gives a single T cell receptor (beta chain) sequence along with its context. The data derive from a study of blood T cell repertoires in COVID-19. Only in-frame clones appear in the TCRdb table, and some are missing; sequencing was by immunoSEQ multiplex PCR. In the table there are 120,000 to 150,000 clones, 87% of which are singletons. The receptor was derived from a woman aged 45-65 years with active or convalescent COVID-19. The sample taken for sequencing was peripheral blood.

CDR3 amino acids: CASSSGGAGGYTF. CDR3 nucleotides: TGTGCCAGCAGCTCAGGGGGCGCGGGGGGCTACACCTTC. V and J are TRBV28 and TRBJ1-2; TRBD1 matches 8 bases. The CDR3 length is 13 residues. Trimming took 6 bases from V and 8 from J; bases not matched to a gene: 8. Germline V gene data show CDR1 as MDHEN and CDR2 as SYDVKM.